These 10 T cell receptor beta chains originate from one sample sequenced in a study of blood T cells in healthy people across ages. Primed by a sample-barcoded 5' primer and a J-beta primer mix, a second PCR proceeded for about 7 to 12 cycles. TCRdb reprocessed the 5' RACE reads via MiXCR and lists one record per CDR3 protein. The table records about 640,000 distinct CDR3 sequences, around 54% of them present only once. The sample taken for sequencing was blood. The receptor set was obtained from a man in his sixties in good health.

This chain connects TRBV20-1 to TRBJ1-5, with 7 bases aligning to TRBD1. V trimming: 0 bases; J trimming: 1 base; junction bases outside the gene matches: 9. The germline V gene encodes CDR1 DFQATT and CDR2 SNEGSKA (reference sequence). This CDR3 region has 17 residues. DNA for the CDR3: TGCAGTGCTAGAGAGAGGGGCAAGACAGGGAGCAATCAGCCCCAGCATTTT. Encoded protein: CSARERGKTGSNQPQHF.

The chain carries TRBV5-1 and TRBJ1-2; 8 bases are a match to TRBD1. The V gene end was trimmed by 0 bases and the J gene end by 5 bases; junction bases not matched to a gene: 9. The length of the CDR3 is 16 residues. Germline CDR1 reads SGHRS; CDR2 reads YFSETQ. In nucleotides, the CDR3 is TGCGCCAGCAGCTTGGCCGGACAGGGCTACGGGTATGGCTACACCTTC. It is translated as CASSLAGQGYGYGYTF.

A note on this clonotype: Germline is not matched at one junction end, which may reflect a read error. The V and J genes are TRBV7-9 and TRBJ1-6; D gene unclear. Germline CDR1 reads SEHNR; CDR2 reads FQNEAQ (reference sequence). The CDR3 sequence is 13 residues long. The CDR3 spells CTSSLIVNSPLHF. CDR3 coding DNA: TGTACCAGCAGCTTAATCGTCAATTCACCCCTCCACTTT.

This clonotype was seen repeatedly, ten times or more. The CDR3 nucleotides read TGTGCCAGCAGTGACATAGGACAGGGGGTCTATGGCTACACCTTC. Translation gives CASSDIGQGVYGYTF. The gene calls are TRBV6-1 and TRBJ1-2; 10 nucleotides align to TRBD1. The CDR3 runs 15 residues. Trimming removed 3 bases from V and 4 bases from J; junction bases left unmatched: 5. CDR1 and CDR2 (germline): MNHNS, SASEGT.

V and J are TRBV9 and TRBJ2-5; TRBD2 aligns across 9 bases. The junction had 12 bases not matched to a gene; V was cut back by 4 bases and J by 5 bases. CDR1 and CDR2 from the germline V gene are SGDLS and YYNGEE. The CDR3 has 16 residues. In DNA form, the CDR3 reads TGTGCCAGCAGCCCGGCCCGGGCTAGCGGGGATGAGACCCAGTACTTC. Residues: CASSPARASGDETQYF.

Only a few counts were recorded for this clonotype. The CDR3 DNA reads TGCGCCAGCAGCTTGCTCGCTAGCTATAGCACAGATACGCAGTATTTT. Protein sequence: CASSLLASYSTDTQYF. The chain combines TRBV5-1 with TRBJ2-3; D perhaps matches TRBD2 (5 bases). The CDR3 runs 16 residues. V was pared by 1 base and J by 0 bases, with 12 bases between. The germline gives CDR1 SGHRS, CDR2 YFSETQ.

The gene calls are TRBV5-1 and TRBJ2-5; 9 bases are shared with TRBD1. The CDR3 runs to 15 residues. Germline CDR1 and CDR2: SGHRS and YFSETQ. V was clipped by 4 bases and J by 5 bases; unmatched bases: 9. CDR3 DNA sequence: TGCGCCAGCAGCCAGGGACAGGGTCGGGGGGAGACCCAGTACTTC. It codes for CASSQGQGRGETQYF.

The V call is TRBV21-1, the J call TRBJ1-2. TRBV21-1 is flagged as a pseudogene. There are 18 residues in the CDR3. The CDR3 protein is CASEEVGDCMSGVYGYTF. In nucleotides, the CDR3 is TGTGCCAGCGAGGAGGTGGGCGACTGCATGAGCGGGGTGTATGGCTACACCTTC.

There are a few counts of this clonotype. This clone may be a read error of a much larger clone one base away. The chain carries TRBV24-1 and TRBJ2-3; D gene unclear. Trimming cost V 2 bases and J 10 bases, with 12 bases left between them. CDR1 KGHDR and CDR2 SFDVKD come from the germline V gene. The CDR3 contains 13 residues. Here the CDR3 reads CATSDWKDNAQYF. CDR3 DNA: TGTGCCACCAGTGATTGGAAGGATAATGCGCAGTATTTT.

On this clonotype: Just one base apart from a much larger clone, this may be a read error. The rearrangement links TRBV5-1 to TRBJ2-1, with D perhaps TRBD2 (6 bases). The DNA end is a closer match to TRBJ2-7, so the J assignment may be wrong. This CDR3 comprises 14 residues. The germline V gene encodes CDR1 SGHRS and CDR2 YFSETQ. CDR3 DNA: TGCGCCAGCAGCATATCGGGACTTTACAATGAGCAGTACTTC. Protein product: CASSISGLYNEQYF.